The 7 T cell receptor beta chains below were found in one sample sequenced in a study of CD8 T cells in Susac syndrome. A quantity of about 0.5 to 1 ug RNA underwent reverse transcription using random hexamers. TCRdb ran MiXCR on the immunoSEQ multiplex PCR reads and lists one entry per CDR3 protein. The profile covers fewer than 250,000 distinct CDR3 sequences, with more than 85% appearing a single time and approximately 0.13% taken by the ten largest. Sequencing was done on a sample of CD8+ T cells from PBMCs. All receptors derive from a human donor with multiple sclerosis.

The chain uses TRBV11-3 and TRBJ1-1; D unclear. Germline loops: CDR1 SGHNT, CDR2 YENEEA. There are 18 residues in the CDR3. V lost 0 bases, J lost 3 bases, and 20 bases lay in between. In DNA form, the CDR3 reads TGTGCCAGCAGCTTAGATCCATTAGGGTCAGGAGCCTACACTGAAGCTTTCTTT. It yields the protein CASSLDPLGSGAYTEAFF.

This rearrangement joins TRBV18 to TRBJ2-1; D uncertain. V was clipped by 4 bases and J by 0 bases, with 10 bases between them. This CDR3 spans 15 amino acids. Germline V gives CDR1 KGHSH, CDR2 LQKENI. CDR3 sequence reads: CASSRTGFSYNEQFF. The CDR3 DNA is TGTGCCAGCTCACGTACCGGGTTCTCCTACAATGAGCAGTTCTTC.

Only a few counts were recorded for this clonotype. The CDR3 here is CASSIAGSSYNEQFF. CDR3 sequence (DNA): TGTGCCAGTAGTATAGCCGGGAGCTCCTACAATGAGCAGTTCTTC. This chain joins TRBV19 and TRBJ2-1; D is perhaps TRBD2 (6 bases). This CDR3 region has 15 residues. The V gene lost 1 base and the J gene lost 0 bases, with 7 bases spanning the gap. The V gene's germline CDR1 is LNHDA and CDR2 SQIVND (reference sequence).

The V gene is TRBV7-2, the J gene TRBJ2-1; D unresolved. Germline V gene data show CDR1 as SGHTA and CDR2 as FQGNSA. This CDR3 is 11 amino acids long. The V end was cut by 5 bases, the J end by 10 bases, with 9 bases between. The chain's CDR3 is CASSPAGEQFF. The CDR3 DNA reads as TGTGCCAGCAGCCCCGCAGGAGAGCAGTTCTTC.

V gene TRBV7-9 combines with J gene TRBJ1-1, with D perhaps TRBD1 (5 bases). The CDR3 sequence is 15 residues long. CDR1 is SEHNR and CDR2 is FQNEAQ in the germline V gene (reference sequence). V was clipped by 0 bases and J by 3 bases, with 11 bases between them. This CDR3 is CASSLALGGYTEAFF. The CDR3 coding sequence is TGTGCCAGCAGCTTAGCACTTGGGGGGTACACTGAAGCTTTCTTT.

The chain has TRBV3-1 and TRBJ2-1; 8 positions match TRBD2. Trimming cost V 7 bases and J 8 bases; bases outside gene matches: 4. The germline V gene encodes CDR1 LGHDT and CDR2 YNNKEL (reference sequence). The CDR3 totals 12 residues. The CDR3 nucleotides read TGTGCCAGCAAACGGGAGGGCCATGAGCAGTTCTTC. Translation gives CASKREGHEQFF.

The genes are TRBV27 and TRBJ2-2, with D maybe TRBD1 (6 bases). Germline CDR1 is MNHEY and CDR2 is SMNVEV (reference sequence). The V end lost 5 bases, the J end lost 0 bases, and 10 bases lay between the germline ends. The CDR3 is made up of 15 amino acids. The CDR3 loop is CASSPSGANTGELFF. CDR3 coding DNA: TGTGCCAGCAGTCCCTCAGGGGCGAACACCGGGGAGCTGTTTTTT.